These 21 T cell receptor beta chains originate from one sample sequenced in a study of shared T cell receptors in the human thymus. Generated by immunoSEQ multiplex PCR, the TCRdb table keeps only in-frame clones and is missing some. The sample lists hundreds of thousands of clones; approximately 88% were seen once. This sample was shared with a second study, whose subject was human thymus T cells.

The sequenced sample consisted of thymocytes. Every receptor here comes from a boy in the first two years of life with a congenital heart defect.

The rearrangement joins TRBV10-1 to TRBJ1-5, with D possibly TRBD1 on 5 matching bases. From germline, CDR1 is WNHNN and CDR2 SYGVQD (reference sequence). V shed 5 bases and J shed 3 bases, with 8 bases lying between them. This CDR3 is built from 13 residues. The DNA of the CDR3 is TGCGCCAGCAGTCTGACAGCCAATCAGCCCCAGCATTTT. Protein sequence: CASSLTANQPQHF.

V and J are TRBV4-2 and TRBJ1-1, with a possible D match to TRBD1 (6 bases). This CDR3 comprises 15 residues. Trimming removed 4 bases from V and 10 bases from J, with 22 bases in between. Germline CDR1 reads LGHNA; CDR2 reads YNFKEQ. CDR3 nucleotide sequence: TGTGCCAGCAGCCCGAGCGACAGGAAGGGTGAGAGAGCTTTCTTT. Residues: CASSPSDRKGERAFF.

V gene TRBV7-2 combines with J gene TRBJ2-7; 15 bases fit TRBD2. J lost 7 bases, V lost 3 bases, and 7 bases had no gene match. The CDR3 extends over 16 amino acids. Germline CDR1 reads SGHTA; CDR2 reads FQGNSA. CDR3 protein: CASSFRTSGRAREQYF. The CDR3 DNA follows: TGTGCCAGCAGCTTCCGGACTAGCGGGAGGGCCAGGGAGCAGTACTTC.

The rearrangement links TRBV30 to TRBJ2-1, with 12 bases matching TRBD2. V gave up 5 bases and J gave up 15 bases; unmatched junction bases: 5. In germline, CDR1 is GTSNPN, CDR2 SVGIG (reference sequence). CDR3 length: 11 residues. This chain's CDR3 is CAWLLAGGLFF. Written as DNA, the CDR3 is TGTGCCTGGTTACTAGCGGGAGGATTGTTCTTC. Complete variable domain (other parts from reference TRBV30 and TRBJ2-1): SQTIHQWPATLVQPVGSPLSLECTVEGTSNPNLYWYRQAAGRGLQLLFYSVGIGQISSEVPQNLSASRPQDRQFILSSKKLLLSDSGFYLCAWLLAGGLFFGPGTRLTVL.

This chain joins TRBV6-6 and TRBJ1-1; a weak D match, TRBD1 (6 bases). V was shortened by 0 bases and J by 0 bases, with 8 bases between the two germline ends. Germline values: CDR1 MNHNY, CDR2 SVGAGI (reference sequence). The length of the CDR3 is 15 residues. This chain's CDR3 is CASSYSGHMNTEAFF. CDR3 coding DNA: TGTGCCAGCAGTTACTCGGGACACATGAACACTGAAGCTTTCTTT.

The chain uses TRBV6-1 and TRBJ1-1, with 8 positions matching TRBD1. The J segment lost 12 bases and the V segment lost 6 bases, leaving 9 bases of the junction unmatched. The CDR3 consists of 12 residues. Germline-derived CDR1 and CDR2 are MNHNS and SASEGT. The CDR3 reads CASRTTGERTFF. CDR3 coding DNA: TGTGCCAGCAGGACGACAGGGGAGAGGACTTTCTTT.

This rearrangement joins TRBV27 to TRBJ2-1; 8 nucleotides line up with TRBD2. V gave up 9 bases and J gave up 3 bases; unmatched junction bases: 19. This CDR3 contains 18 residues. CDR1 is MNHEY, CDR2 SMNVEV, per germline (reference sequence). The CDR3: CASSFLVSGTHHYNEQFF. CDR3 bases: TGTGCCAGTTCCTTTCTCGTTAGCGGGACTCACCACTACAATGAGCAGTTCTTC.

This clone turned up a few times. J is TRBJ2-7 and V is TRBV10-2, with TRBD2 identical over 8 bases. The V segment lost 6 bases and the J segment 3 bases; nucleotides outside the gene matches: 13. Germline CDR1 and CDR2: WSHSY and SAAADI. The length of the CDR3 is 16 residues. In nucleotides, the CDR3 is TGCGCCAGCAGAGCGGCGAACCGGGAGGGCCGCTACGAGCAGTACTTC. Translated, it gives CASRAANREGRYEQYF.

CDR3 amino acids: CAWSCGPMNTEAFF. CDR3 nucleotides: TGTGCCTGGAGTTGTGGCCCCATGAACACTGAAGCTTTCTTT. V and J are TRBV30 and TRBJ1-1; no firm D call. The CDR3 sequence is 14 residues long. V was trimmed by 2 bases and J by 0 bases, leaving 10 bases between them. Germline CDR1 reads GTSNPN; CDR2 reads SVGIG (reference sequence).

The J gene is TRBJ1-4, the V gene TRBV5-6, with D tentatively TRBD1 (6 bases). The CDR3 totals 15 residues. Trimming stripped 4 bases from V and 7 bases from J, with 17 bases between. CDR1 is SGHDT, CDR2 YYEEEE, per germline. This chain's CDR3 is CASSPVRTVGEKLFF. DNA for the CDR3: TGTGCCAGCAGCCCCGTGAGGACAGTCGGTGAAAAACTGTTTTTT.

The chain uses TRBV4-1 and TRBJ2-3; 9 bases map to TRBD2. Germline CDR1 is MGHRA and CDR2 is YSYEKL. There are 18 residues in the CDR3. The V and J ends lost 1 base and 2 bases, in that order; junction bases with no gene match: 10. The CDR3 protein is CASSQGILGLANTDTQYF. The CDR3 coding sequence is TGCGCCAGCAGCCAAGGGATTCTGGGACTAGCTAACACAGATACGCAGTATTTT.

The chain employs TRBV9 and TRBJ1-2; 11 positions agree with TRBD1. Germline V lookup: CDR1 SGDLS, CDR2 YYNGEE. The V and J ends lost 4 bases and 2 bases, in that order; junction bases with no gene match: 4. The CDR3 has 15 residues. CDR3 residues: CASSIGQGANYGYTF. CDR3 nucleotide sequence: TGTGCCAGCAGCATAGGACAGGGGGCGAACTATGGCTACACCTTC. The full variable domain, completed using reference TRBV9 and TRBJ1-2, is DSGVTQTPKHLITATGQRVTLRCSPRSGDLSVYWYQQSLDQGLQFLIQYYNGEERAKGNILERFSAQQFPDLHSELNLSSLELGDSALYFCASSIGQGANYGYTFGSGTRLTVV.

The chain combines TRBV14 with TRBJ2-1; TRBD2 is a possible D gene (6 bases). The CDR3 totals 19 residues. V gave up 0 bases and J gave up 9 bases, with 27 bases separating them. Germline assignment: CDR1 SGHDN and CDR2 FVKESK. CDR3 in amino acids: CASSQDRRVLLPLESEQFF. The DNA of the CDR3 is TGTGCCAGCAGCCAAGATAGGAGGGTACTCCTTCCGTTAGAGAGTGAGCAGTTCTTC.

The rearrangement links TRBV9 to TRBJ2-5; 15 bases are a match to TRBD2. CDR1 is SGDLS, CDR2 YYNGEE, per germline. The CDR3 extends over 17 amino acids. V lost 2 bases, J lost 4 bases, and 6 bases stayed unmatched. The chain's CDR3 is CASSVGLAGGVGETQYF. The DNA for the CDR3 is TGTGCCAGCAGCGTGGGACTAGCGGGAGGAGTCGGAGAGACCCAGTACTTC.

The chain uses TRBV14 and TRBJ2-3, with 12 bases matching TRBD2. J gave up 5 bases and V 4 bases, and 10 bases lay outside the gene matches. The V gene's germline CDR1 is SGHDN and CDR2 FVKESK. The CDR3 is made up of 17 amino acids. Here the CDR3 reads CASSPPLAGGPGDTQYF. CDR3 DNA: TGTGCCAGCAGCCCCCCCCTAGCGGGAGGGCCAGGAGATACGCAGTATTTT.

The chain joins TRBV27 to TRBJ1-4, with 7 bases lining up with TRBD1. The CDR3 sequence is 15 residues long. From germline, CDR1 is MNHEY and CDR2 SMNVEV (reference sequence). The V gene end was trimmed by 8 bases and the J gene end by 2 bases; junction bases not matched to a gene: 8. CDR3 DNA: TGTGCCAGCGCAGAGGGGGCTCCGACTAATGAAAAACTGTTTTTT. The encoded protein is CASAEGAPTNEKLFF.

This chain uses TRBV19 with TRBJ2-4, with D unclear. This CDR3 comprises 17 residues. The germline CDR1 and CDR2 sequences are LNHDA and SQIVND (reference sequence). Trimming removed 1 base from V and 0 bases from J, with 13 bases in between. CDR3 in DNA: TGTGCCAGTAGTATAGCTGAAGGAGCTGTAGCCAAAAACATTCAGTACTTC. It encodes CASSIAEGAVAKNIQYF.

The V and J genes are TRBV15 and TRBJ2-1; TRBD2 matches at 7 bases. From germline, CDR1 is LNHNV and CDR2 YYDKDF (reference sequence). The ends lost 6 bases at V and 1 base at J; junction bases unmatched: 12. The CDR3 has 17 amino acids. The CDR3 protein is CATRQQSGEESYNEQFF. CDR3 coding DNA: TGTGCCACCAGGCAGCAGAGCGGGGAGGAATCCTACAATGAGCAGTTCTTC.

The V and J genes are TRBV5-6 and TRBJ2-5, with 8 bases matching TRBD2. Germline lookup yields CDR1 SGHDT and CDR2 YYEEEE. Germline trimming cut 4 bases from V and 7 bases from J; bases unmatched to any gene: 15. CDR3 length: 16 amino acids. The chain's CDR3 is CASSLRGGTGGGTQYF. CDR3 DNA sequence: TGTGCCAGCAGCCTCCGCGGGGGGACCGGAGGGGGGACCCAGTACTTC.

In this sample, this clone turned up a few times. The chain is built from TRBV27 and TRBJ2-4, with a tentative D call TRBD2 (7 bases). Deletions cut 5 bases from V and 8 bases from J, with 19 bases between. This CDR3 has 15 amino acids. Per germline, CDR1 MNHEY and CDR2 SMNVEV (reference sequence). In DNA, the CDR3 is TGTGCCAGCAGTAGGGCTAGGGGGGGAGGTGACATTCAGTACTTC. This codes for CASSRARGGGDIQYF.

The chain has TRBV18 and TRBJ2-6, with 8 bases fitting TRBD1. V lost 0 bases and J lost 4; bases outside the gene matches: 11. Germline V CDR1 and CDR2: KGHSH, LQKENI. The CDR3 has 19 amino acids. CDR3 DNA: TGTGCCAGCTCACCACCGTACAGGGGGATGGCGAACGGGGCCAACGTCCTGACTTTC. Protein: CASSPPYRGMANGANVLTF.